Each of the 3 T cell receptor beta chains below was sequenced from the same sample in a study of OX40 agonist ivuxolimab in advanced cancers. The repertoire was sequenced with immunoSEQ multiplex PCR; TCRdb's copy has only in-frame clones and lacks some. The table includes around 67,000 clones, 70% to 90% detected once. Specimen: CD4+ or CD8+ T cells sorted from blood, collected in a trial of the OX40 agonist ivuxolimab. The receptor source for this set is an adult with an advanced solid tumor such as melanoma, head and neck, liver or kidney cancer.

The rearrangement links TRBV19 to TRBJ2-3; 7 positions match TRBD2. CDR1 is LNHDA, CDR2 SQIVND, per germline (reference sequence). J lost 6 bases, V lost 10 bases, and 7 bases had no gene match. The CDR3 is 12 amino acids. The CDR3 reads CATRGVGDTQYF. In DNA, the CDR3 is TGTGCCACACGGGGGGTGGGTGATACGCAGTATTTT.

The gene calls are TRBV10-1 and TRBJ2-2; D is unresolved. Trimming stripped 8 bases from V and 3 bases from J, with 13 bases between. CDR1 WNHNN and CDR2 SYGVQD come from the germline V gene (reference sequence). The CDR3 contains 14 residues. The CDR3: CASAHSYHTGELFF. The CDR3 DNA is TGCGCCAGCGCCCATTCATACCACACCGGGGAGCTGTTTTTT.

The chain joins TRBV7-9 to TRBJ2-7; 8 bases are shared with TRBD2. The germline CDR1 and CDR2 sequences are SEHNR and FQNEAQ (reference sequence). The CDR3 spans 16 residues. J gave up 4 bases and V 1 base, and 9 bases lay outside the gene matches. CDR3 sequence (DNA): TGTGCCAGCAGCTTAGACGCGGGGGGCGCATCTTACGAGCAGTACTTC. Translating gives CASSLDAGGASYEQYF.